The 17 T cell receptor beta chains below were found in one sample sequenced in a study of shared T cell receptors in the human thymus. Here immunoSEQ multiplex PCR was the method, and the copy in TCRdb shows in-frame clones only, minus some. Of hundreds of thousands of clones listed, about 87% are singletons. In addition, the sample was reused for a study of human thymus T cells.

Specimen: thymocytes. The origin of the receptors is a boy under two years old with a congenital heart defect.

The V gene is TRBV4-1, the J gene TRBJ2-7; 7 nucleotides match TRBD2. The CDR3 loop spans 17 amino acids. With V trimmed by 0 bases and J by 6 bases, 14 bases remained unmatched. CDR1 MGHRA and CDR2 YSYEKL come from the germline V gene. The CDR3 here is CASSQDYRGRAKREQYF. The CDR3 region has the DNA TGCGCCAGCAGCCAAGATTATCGGGGGAGGGCCAAACGCGAGCAGTACTTC.

This clone was seen a single time. The CDR3 loop is CAISIGLQETQYF. CDR3 in DNA: TGTGCCATCAGTATAGGACTACAAGAGACCCAGTACTTC. This chain connects TRBV10-3 to TRBJ2-5; D is possibly TRBD2 (6 bases). CDR1 and CDR2 from the germline V gene are ENHRY and SYGVKD. The CDR3 sequence is 13 residues long. V lost 5 bases and J lost 2, with 9 bases in between.

The V call is TRBV14, the J call TRBJ1-6; possibly TRBD1 for D (5 bases). The germline V gene encodes CDR1 SGHDN and CDR2 FVKESK. V lost 2 bases and J 7 bases, leaving 15 bases between the germline ends. This CDR3 has 16 amino acids. CDR3 DNA sequence: TGTGCCAGCAGCCAAACCGTCAGGGTCTGGAATTCACCCCTCCACTTT. This encodes CASSQTVRVWNSPLHF. Looking up the rest from reference TRBV14 and TRBJ1-6 gives the full variable domain: EAGVTQFPSHSVIEKGQTVTLRCDPISGHDNLYWYRRVMGKEIKFLLHFVKESKQDESGMPNNRFLAERTGGTYSTLKVQPAELEDSGVYFCASSQTVRVWNSPLHFGNGTRLTVT.

V is TRBV4-3 and J is TRBJ2-5; TRBD2 matches at 8 bases. Germline V gene lookup returns CDR1 LGHNA and CDR2 YSLEER. The CDR3 runs to 16 residues. Trimming cost V 0 bases and J 0 bases; bases outside gene matches: 3. The CDR3 nucleotides are TGCGCCAGCAGCCAAGACCTAGCGGGCAACCAAGAGACCCAGTACTTC. It codes for CASSQDLAGNQETQYF.

The chain employs TRBV7-9 and TRBJ2-7; the D gene is possibly TRBD2 (6 bases). V lost 6 bases, J lost 0 bases, and 9 bases lay in between. Germline V gives CDR1 SEHNR, CDR2 FQNEAQ (reference sequence). This CDR3 is 13 amino acids long. CDR3 sequence: CASSRGISYEQYF. The CDR3 DNA sequence: TGTGCCAGCAGTCGCGGGATCTCCTACGAGCAGTACTTC.

The V and J genes are TRBV6-5 and TRBJ1-2, with 7 bases fitting TRBD1. The ends lost 5 bases at V and 8 bases at J; junction bases unmatched: 11. The CDR3 is made up of 14 amino acids. The germline gives CDR1 MNHEY, CDR2 SVGAGI. The CDR3 DNA sequence: TGTGCCAGCAGTACATCCAGGGGGGCAGGAGGCTACACCTTC. Its translation: CASSTSRGAGGYTF.

V gene TRBV13 combines with J gene TRBJ2-3, with a weak D call TRBD2 (6 bases). This CDR3 has 15 residues. The ends were cut back, 5 bases at V and 5 bases at J, with 17 bases in the middle. The germline gives CDR1 PRHDT, CDR2 FYEKMQ (reference sequence). The CDR3 spells CASSRNPGSGDTQYF. The CDR3 DNA sequence: TGTGCCAGCAGCAGAAACCCGGGTAGCGGAGATACGCAGTATTTT.

The genes are TRBV28 and TRBJ2-7; D is undetermined. Trimming cost V 4 bases and J 2 bases, with 6 bases left between them. This CDR3 has 12 amino acids. The V gene's germline CDR1 is MDHEN and CDR2 SYDVKM. Here the CDR3 reads CASSSRTYEQYF. The CDR3 DNA follows: TGTGCCAGCAGTTCTAGGACCTACGAGCAGTACTTC.

This chain uses TRBV19 with TRBJ2-7, with 9 bases matching TRBD1. The CDR3 totals 15 residues. V lost 5 bases, J lost 3 bases, and 8 bases stayed unmatched. The germline CDR1 and CDR2 sequences are LNHDA and SQIVND (reference sequence). CDR3 protein: CASSVRRDRVYEQYF. The CDR3 DNA reads TGTGCCAGTAGTGTACGCCGGGACAGGGTCTACGAGCAGTACTTC.

This clone has a single count. The CDR3 region has the DNA TGTGCCAGCAGTGAATATAGGGGGCGCGGCTATGGCTACACCTTC. Translation: CASSEYRGRGYGYTF. This rearrangement joins TRBV25-1 to TRBJ1-2; 7 positions match TRBD1. Germline lookup yields CDR1 MGHDK and CDR2 SYGVNS. The ends lost 0 bases at V and 4 bases at J; junction bases unmatched: 5. This CDR3 has 15 amino acids.

The chain links TRBV27 to TRBJ2-3; tentatively, D is TRBD2 (5 bases). V was clipped by 6 bases and J by 2 bases, with 18 bases between them. The CDR3 sequence is 16 residues long. Germline V gene sequence: CDR1 MNHEY, CDR2 SMNVEV (reference sequence). The CDR3 spells CASSRGLFVYTDTQYF. In nucleotides, the CDR3 is TGTGCCAGCAGCCGAGGGTTATTCGTATACACAGATACGCAGTATTTT.

The chain couples TRBV30 to TRBJ2-5; 10 bases agree with TRBD1. CDR3 length: 16 amino acids. Germline trimming cut 4 bases from V and 1 base from J; bases unmatched to any gene: 9. Per the germline V gene, CDR1 is GTSNPN and CDR2 is SVGIG (reference sequence). The CDR3 DNA is TGTGCCTGGATCATAAAAGGACAGGGGGGCCAAGAGACCCAGTACTTC. Amino acids: CAWIIKGQGGQETQYF.

The chain combines TRBV11-1 with TRBJ1-2; D unresolved. Germline lookup yields CDR1 SGHAT and CDR2 FQDESV (reference sequence). The CDR3 consists of 17 residues. V lost 5 bases, J lost 5 bases, and 24 bases lay in between. Here the CDR3 reads CASSGEGEQTNPYGYTF. Written as DNA, the CDR3 is TGTGCCAGCAGCGGAGAGGGAGAGCAAACGAACCCATATGGCTACACCTTC.

DNA for the CDR3: TGTGCCAGCAGCGTTTACAGGGTTAAGAACACTGAAGCTTTCTTT. Translating gives CASSVYRVKNTEAFF. The chain employs TRBV7-9 and TRBJ1-1, with a possible D match to TRBD1 (6 bases). V was pared by 5 bases and J by 1 base, with 14 bases between. Germline CDR1 SEHNR, CDR2 FQNEAQ (reference sequence). There are 15 residues in the CDR3.

This chain connects TRBV7-9 to TRBJ2-6, with a possible D match to TRBD1 (6 bases). The CDR3 covers 16 residues. Deletions cut 1 base from V and 2 bases from J, with 9 bases between. CDR1 and CDR2 from the germline V gene are SEHNR and FQNEAQ (reference sequence). This CDR3 reads CASSLVQGAGANVLTF. The CDR3 DNA reads as TGTGCCAGCAGCTTAGTACAGGGCGCTGGGGCCAACGTCCTGACTTTC.

The chain carries TRBV27 and TRBJ2-3; tentatively, D is TRBD1 (6 bases). The CDR3 consists of 16 residues. The germline CDR1 and CDR2 sequences are MNHEY and SMNVEV (reference sequence). The V end was cut by 0 bases, the J end by 1 base, with 11 bases between. CDR3 bases: TGTGCCAGCAGTTTATCGGGCAGGGGAGGCACAGATACGCAGTATTTT. Translating gives CASSLSGRGGTDTQYF.

This chain links TRBV7-2 with TRBJ2-7; 8 bases fit TRBD2. The CDR3 length is 13 residues. With 5 bases clipped from V and 6 bases from J, the junction kept 6 bases outside the gene matches. Germline values: CDR1 SGHTA, CDR2 FQGNSA. For the CDR3, the DNA is TGTGCCAGCAGCCGTAGCGGGACATCCGAGCAGTACTTC. Translation gives CASSRSGTSEQYF.